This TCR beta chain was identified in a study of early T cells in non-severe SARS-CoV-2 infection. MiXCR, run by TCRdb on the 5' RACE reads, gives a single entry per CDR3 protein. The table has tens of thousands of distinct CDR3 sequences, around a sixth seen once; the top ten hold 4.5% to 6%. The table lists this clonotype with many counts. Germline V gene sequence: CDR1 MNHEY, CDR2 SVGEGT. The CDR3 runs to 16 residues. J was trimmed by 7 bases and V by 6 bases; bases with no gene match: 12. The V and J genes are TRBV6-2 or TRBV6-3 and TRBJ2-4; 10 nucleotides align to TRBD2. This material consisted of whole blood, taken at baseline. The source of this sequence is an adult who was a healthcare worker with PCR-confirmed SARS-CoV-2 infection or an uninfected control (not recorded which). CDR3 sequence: CASRDGAGLARNIQYF. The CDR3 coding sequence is TGTGCCAGCAGAGACGGAGCGGGACTAGCGAGGAACATTCAGTACTTC.